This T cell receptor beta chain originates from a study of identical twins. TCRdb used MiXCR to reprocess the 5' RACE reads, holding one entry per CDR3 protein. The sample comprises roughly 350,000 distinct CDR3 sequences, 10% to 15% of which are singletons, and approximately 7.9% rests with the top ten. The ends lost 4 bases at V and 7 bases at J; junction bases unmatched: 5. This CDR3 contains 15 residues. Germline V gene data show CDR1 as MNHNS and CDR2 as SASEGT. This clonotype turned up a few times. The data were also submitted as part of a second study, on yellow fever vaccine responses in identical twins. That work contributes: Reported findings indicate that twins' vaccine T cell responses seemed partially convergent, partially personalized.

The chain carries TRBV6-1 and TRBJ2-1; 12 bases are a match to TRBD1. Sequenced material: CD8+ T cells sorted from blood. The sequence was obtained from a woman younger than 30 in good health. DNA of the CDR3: TGTGCCAGCAGTGCGGGGGACAGGGGGCTTAATGAGCAGTTCTTC. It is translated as CASSAGDRGLNEQFF.